These 10 T cell receptor beta chains share one sample of origin, sequenced in a study of neurological immune-mediated disorders. TCRdb called the 5' RACE reads again in MiXCR, with one record for every CDR3 protein. The table has approximately 100,000 distinct CDR3 sequences, 11% seen once. Time point described: longitudinal time-point 3. Sequenced material: PBMCs. Every receptor here comes from a female donor with HTLV-1-associated myelopathy (HAM/TSP).

The table lists this clonotype with many counts. This chain joins TRBV7-3 and TRBJ1-1, with a tentative D call TRBD1 (6 bases). The CDR3 contains 15 residues. CDR1 SGHTA and CDR2 FQGTGA come from the germline V gene. The V gene lost 5 bases and the J gene lost 2 bases, with 15 bases spanning the gap. In DNA form, the CDR3 reads TGTGCCAGCAGCGCCTCCGGGACACACAACACTGAAGCTTTCTTT. Protein sequence: CASSASGTHNTEAFF.

This clonotype was observed at least ten times. The V gene is TRBV7-9, the J gene TRBJ2-3; D uncertain. The CDR3 runs to 15 residues. The ends were cut back, 1 base at V and 4 bases at J, with 12 bases in the middle. The germline CDR1 and CDR2 sequences are SEHNR and FQNEAQ (reference sequence). CDR3 in amino acids: CASSLVPRTSDTQYF. In nucleotides, the CDR3 is TGTGCCAGCAGCTTAGTACCCCGGACCTCAGATACGCAGTATTTT.

The chain employs TRBV5-1 and TRBJ1-6; the D is unclear. CDR1 is SGHRS and CDR2 is YFSETQ in the germline V gene. The CDR3 totals 15 residues. V lost 4 bases and J lost 6, with 14 bases in between. The CDR3 bases are TGCGCCAGCAGCGACCCTGGATCCACTAATTCACCCCTCCACTTT. It specifies CASSDPGSTNSPLHF.

This rearrangement joins TRBV6-5 to TRBJ1-3; D possibly corresponds to TRBD1 (5 bases). V lost 1 base, J lost 0 bases, and 7 bases lay in between. Germline lookup yields CDR1 MNHEY and CDR2 SVGAGI. The CDR3 runs 15 residues. The CDR3 protein is CASSYFGGSGNTIYF. The CDR3 DNA sequence: TGTGCCAGCAGTTACTTCGGGGGCTCTGGAAACACCATATATTTT.

CDR3 protein: CASRTWDGSNTEAFF. For the CDR3, the DNA is TGTGCCAGCAGGACGTGGGACGGTTCGAACACTGAAGCTTTCTTT. The rearrangement links TRBV7-9 to TRBJ1-1, with TRBD1 as a possible D gene (5 bases). V lost 6 bases, J lost 1 base, and 15 bases lay in between. CDR1 is SEHNR and CDR2 is FQNEAQ in the germline V gene (reference sequence). The CDR3 consists of 15 residues.

The chain recombines TRBV20-1 with TRBJ2-3; D not resolved. The V end lost 6 bases, the J end lost 4 bases, and 23 bases lay between the germline ends. The CDR3 is 16 residues long. Per the germline V gene, CDR1 is DFQATT and CDR2 is SNEGSKA (reference sequence). CDR3 residues: CSAPPHEKDVSDTQYF. Here the CDR3 DNA reads TGCAGTGCCCCACCCCATGAGAAGGACGTTTCAGATACGCAGTATTTT.

Ten or more counts support this clonotype. This rearrangement joins TRBV5-1 to TRBJ2-5; D perhaps matches TRBD2 (5 bases). The CDR3 is 14 residues long. Germline V gene lookup returns CDR1 SGHRS and CDR2 YFSETQ. Trimming cost V 5 bases and J 5 bases, with 16 bases left between them. The CDR3: CASSANKGVETQYF. As DNA, the CDR3 is TGCGCCAGCAGTGCAAATAAGGGAGTCGAGACCCAGTACTTC.

Many counts were recorded for this clonotype. The chain employs TRBV20-1 and TRBJ2-1, with no clear D. This CDR3 is 13 amino acids long. V was clipped by 3 bases and J by 9 bases, with 15 bases between them. Germline CDR1 reads DFQATT; CDR2 reads SNEGSKA (reference sequence). Here the CDR3 DNA reads TGCAGTGCTAGGGCCCATCTAACGGGTGAGCAGTTCTTC. Encoded protein: CSARAHLTGEQFF.

This clonotype has ten or more counts. The chain employs TRBV7-9 and TRBJ2-1, with TRBD1 matching over 7 bases. CDR3 length: 16 amino acids. CDR1 is SEHNR and CDR2 is FQNEAQ in the germline V gene (reference sequence). Trimming removed 5 bases from V and 2 bases from J; junction bases left unmatched: 9. The CDR3 coding sequence is TGTGCCAGCAGCGTGCTAGACAGGGCCCCCTACAATGAGCAGTTCTTC. Residues: CASSVLDRAPYNEQFF.

This clonotype was picked up many times. The chain links TRBV20-1 to TRBJ2-4; possible D gene TRBD2, 7 bases. Trimming left V 4 bases short and J 4 bases short, with 14 bases between. Germline lookup yields CDR1 DFQATT and CDR2 SNEGSKA (reference sequence). This CDR3 contains 14 residues. The CDR3: CSATGGLGKNIQYF. For the CDR3, the DNA is TGCAGTGCTACCGGGGGGCTTGGGAAAAACATTCAGTACTTC.